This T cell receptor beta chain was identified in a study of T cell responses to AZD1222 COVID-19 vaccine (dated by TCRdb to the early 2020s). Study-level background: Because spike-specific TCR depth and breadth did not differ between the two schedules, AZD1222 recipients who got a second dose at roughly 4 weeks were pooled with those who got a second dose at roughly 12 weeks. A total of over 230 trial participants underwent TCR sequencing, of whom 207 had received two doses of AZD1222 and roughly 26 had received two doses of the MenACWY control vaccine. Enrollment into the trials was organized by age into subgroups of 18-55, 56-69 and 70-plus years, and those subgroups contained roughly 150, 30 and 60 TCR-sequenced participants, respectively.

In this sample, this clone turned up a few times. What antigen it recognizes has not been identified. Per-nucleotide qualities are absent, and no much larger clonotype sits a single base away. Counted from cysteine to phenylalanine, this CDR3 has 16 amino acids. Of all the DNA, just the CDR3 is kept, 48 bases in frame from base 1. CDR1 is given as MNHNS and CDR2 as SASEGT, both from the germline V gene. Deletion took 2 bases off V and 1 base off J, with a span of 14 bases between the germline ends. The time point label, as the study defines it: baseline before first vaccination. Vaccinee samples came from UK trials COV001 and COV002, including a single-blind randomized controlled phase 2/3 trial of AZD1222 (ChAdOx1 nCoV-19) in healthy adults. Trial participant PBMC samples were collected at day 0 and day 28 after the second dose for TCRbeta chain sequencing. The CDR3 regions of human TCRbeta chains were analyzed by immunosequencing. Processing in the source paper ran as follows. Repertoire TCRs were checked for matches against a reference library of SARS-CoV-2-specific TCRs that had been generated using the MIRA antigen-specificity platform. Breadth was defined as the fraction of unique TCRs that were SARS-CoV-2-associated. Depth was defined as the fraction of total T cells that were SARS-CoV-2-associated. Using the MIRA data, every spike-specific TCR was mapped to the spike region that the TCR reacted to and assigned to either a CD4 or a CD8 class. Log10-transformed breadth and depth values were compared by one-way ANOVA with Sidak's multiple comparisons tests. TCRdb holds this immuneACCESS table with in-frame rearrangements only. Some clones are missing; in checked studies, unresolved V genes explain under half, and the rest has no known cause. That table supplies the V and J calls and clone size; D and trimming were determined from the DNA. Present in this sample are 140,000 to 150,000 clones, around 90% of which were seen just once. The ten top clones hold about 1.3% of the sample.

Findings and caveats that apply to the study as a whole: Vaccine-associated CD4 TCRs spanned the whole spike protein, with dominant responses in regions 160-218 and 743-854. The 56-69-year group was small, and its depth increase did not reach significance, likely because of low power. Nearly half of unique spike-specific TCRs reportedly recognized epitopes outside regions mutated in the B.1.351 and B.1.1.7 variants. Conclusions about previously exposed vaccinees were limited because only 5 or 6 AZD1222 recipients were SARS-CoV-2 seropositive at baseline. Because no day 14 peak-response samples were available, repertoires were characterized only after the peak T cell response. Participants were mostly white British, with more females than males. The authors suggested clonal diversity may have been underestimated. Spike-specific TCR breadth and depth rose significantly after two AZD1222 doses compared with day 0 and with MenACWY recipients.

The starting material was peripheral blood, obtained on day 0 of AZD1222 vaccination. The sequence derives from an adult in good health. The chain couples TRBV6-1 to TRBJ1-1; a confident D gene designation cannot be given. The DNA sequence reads TGTGCCAGCAGTGAAAGGGCAGGTAGGGAGAACACTGAAGCTTTCTTT. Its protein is CASSERAGRENTEAFF.